These 20 T cell receptor beta chains were all obtained from the same sample, sequenced in a study of T cells in localized non-small cell lung cancer. TCRdb's table, derived via immunoSEQ multiplex PCR, lists solely in-frame clones and lacks some. Of some 1,900 clones in the sample, 37% are singletons; the top ten hold about 9%. This material consisted of lung tumor tissue, taken before any cancer treatment. These TCRs come from a female donor older than 55 with stage I lung adenocarcinoma.

V usage is TRBV4-1 and J usage is TRBJ1-3; the D is unclear. This CDR3 spans 16 amino acids. Germline CDR1 is MGHRA and CDR2 is YSYEKL. Between the trimmed V and J ends, which lost 1 base and 4 bases, there was a span of 14 bases. The CDR3 here is CASSQGPSGSGNTIYF. CDR3 DNA sequence: TGCGCCAGCAGCCAAGGCCCGTCAGGCTCAGGAAACACCATATATTTT.

This clone was observed a few times. This sequence joins TRBV1 and TRBJ2-3; the table names TRBD2, a call not compared with the DNA. TRBV1 is termed a pseudogene. CDR3 length equals 16 residues. CDR3 sequence: CASSPEGAGGGDTQYF. The CDR3 DNA sequence: TGCGCCAGCAGCCCGGAAGGAGCGGGAGGGGGAGATACGCAGTATTTT.

J is TRBJ1-4 and V is TRBV18; no definite D call. V was trimmed by 5 bases and J by 8 bases, leaving 9 bases between them. Germline V lookup: CDR1 KGHSH, CDR2 LQKENI. This CDR3 spans 12 amino acids. CDR3: CASSSTREKLFF. Here the CDR3 DNA reads TGTGCCAGCTCAAGTACGAGGGAAAAACTGTTTTTT.

This sequence joins TRBV11-3 and TRBJ1-1, with 7 positions matching TRBD1. J was trimmed by 4 bases and V by 4 bases; bases with no gene match: 6. CDR1 and CDR2 (germline): SGHNT, YENEEA. The CDR3 extends over 14 amino acids. DNA for the CDR3: TGTGCCAGCAGCTCACAGGGGTTTGGCACTGAAGCTTTCTTT. It specifies CASSSQGFGTEAFF.

This clone was seen a handful of times. The V and J genes are TRBV6-4 and TRBJ1-3; D is undetermined. Germline loops: CDR1 MRHNA, CDR2 SNTAGT. There are 11 residues in the CDR3. The V end was cut by 10 bases, the J end by 2 bases, with 6 bases between. Here the CDR3 reads CATVTGNTIYF. CDR3 sequence (DNA): TGTGCCACAGTAACTGGAAACACCATATATTTT.

This clone was counted a few times. The V and J genes are TRBV11-3 and TRBJ2-7, with D tentatively TRBD2 (6 bases). Trimming removed 5 bases at V and 6 bases at J, with 17 bases between. Germline loops: CDR1 SGHNT, CDR2 YENEEA. The CDR3 length is 14 residues. CDR3 region: CASSQAEARGEQYF. CDR3 coding DNA: TGTGCCAGCAGCCAGGCCGAGGCGCGGGGCGAGCAGTACTTC.

This clone has a handful of counts. The genes are TRBV18 and TRBJ1-2; no clear D. Trimming shortened V by 1 base and J by 5 bases, and 8 bases separated the two germline ends. This CDR3 is built from 13 residues. CDR1 and CDR2 from the germline V gene are KGHSH and LQKENI. The CDR3 spells CASSPLGPYGYTF. CDR3 bases: TGTGCCAGCTCACCACTCGGGCCTTATGGCTACACCTTC.

The chain uses TRBV9 and TRBJ1-4; D is unresolved. Trimming took off 6 bases at V and 1 base at J, with 7 bases between the two ends. The CDR3 consists of 13 residues. The germline V gene has CDR1 SGDLS and CDR2 YYNGEE. The CDR3, as DNA: TGTGCCAGCAAGGAGGAAACTAATGAAAAACTGTTTTTT. It is translated as CASKEETNEKLFF.

V usage is TRBV19 and J usage is TRBJ2-2, with unresolved D. Germline assignment: CDR1 LNHDA and CDR2 SQIVND (reference sequence). This CDR3 contains 13 residues. V was shortened by 3 bases and J by 6 bases, with 8 bases between the two germline ends. The CDR3 DNA follows: TGTGCCAGTAGTATTAATCAGGCCGGGGAGCTGTTTTTT. This encodes CASSINQAGELFF.

In this sample, this clone turned up a few times. V gene TRBV11-3 combines with J gene TRBJ1-3, with a tentative D call TRBD1 (6 bases). CDR3 size: 14 residues. The V gene's germline CDR1 is SGHNT and CDR2 YENEEA. V lost 3 bases and J 1 base, leaving 7 bases between the germline ends. The CDR3 spells CASSFQGSGNTIYF. CDR3 nucleotides: TGTGCCAGCAGCTTCCAGGGGTCTGGAAACACCATATATTTT.

The chain employs TRBV29-1 and TRBJ2-3, with TRBD1 matching 9 bases. Germline values: CDR1 SQVTM, CDR2 ANQGSEA. Losses at the gene ends were 2 bases for V and 5 bases for J; bases not matched to a gene: 11. The length of the CDR3 is 16 residues. CDR3 residues: CSVELSGQGIRDTQYF. Written as DNA, the CDR3 is TGCAGCGTTGAATTATCGGGACAGGGCATTAGAGATACGCAGTATTTT.

This rearrangement joins TRBV11-3 to TRBJ2-7, with TRBD2 matching 8 bases. The CDR3 is 14 amino acids. The junction had 10 bases not matched to a gene; V was cut back by 3 bases and J by 9 bases. The V gene's germline CDR1 is SGHNT and CDR2 YENEEA. Here the CDR3 DNA reads TGTGCCAGCAGCTTTAGCGGGAATAGGAATTGGCAGTACTTC. It translates to CASSFSGNRNWQYF.

V and J are TRBV6-8 and TRBJ2-6, with TRBD1 identical over 7 bases. Germline V gene sequence: CDR1 MNHGY, CDR2 SAAAGT. CDR3 length equals 18 residues. J lost 1 base, V lost 4 bases, and 10 bases had no gene match. DNA of the CDR3: TGTGCCAGCAGTTCTATCCTCTTCAGGGGGTCTGGGGCCAACGTCCTGACTTTC. It is translated as CASSSILFRGSGANVLTF.

This clone was detected only a few times. V and J are TRBV6-1 and TRBJ2-1, with 11 bases that match TRBD2. The V gene's germline CDR1 is MNHNS and CDR2 SASEGT. There are 16 residues in the CDR3. J gave up 6 bases and V 1 base, and 5 bases lay outside the gene matches. The CDR3 DNA reads TGTGCCAGCAGTGAAGTTCAGGGACTAGCGGCCAATGAGCAGTTCTTC. Encoded protein: CASSEVQGLAANEQFF.

In this sample, this clone is medium-sized. The chain links TRBV11-3 to TRBJ1-5, with a possible D match to TRBD1 (6 bases). There are 16 residues in the CDR3. Germline V gene lookup returns CDR1 SGHNT and CDR2 YENEEA. Trimming took off 1 base at V and 5 bases at J, with 15 bases between the two ends. This chain's CDR3 is CASSLGPGGGDQPQHF. DNA for the CDR3: TGTGCCAGCAGCTTAGGGCCCGGAGGGGGAGATCAGCCCCAGCATTTT.

This clone was found once. The genes are TRBV29-1 and TRBJ2-2; tentative D call: TRBD1 (5 bases). Germline V gives CDR1 SQVTM, CDR2 ANQGSEA. The CDR3 contains 13 residues. V was clipped by 7 bases and J by 1 base, with 10 bases between them. The CDR3 coding sequence is TGCAGCGCTCCCACAGGGAACACCGGGGAGCTGTTTTTT. Protein: CSAPTGNTGELFF.

V is TRBV19 and J is TRBJ1-2; TRBD1 matches at 7 bases. With V trimmed by 6 bases and J by 8 bases, 9 bases remained unmatched. In germline, CDR1 is LNHDA, CDR2 SQIVND (reference sequence). CDR3 length equals 13 residues. Here the CDR3 DNA reads TGTGCCAGTAGCCCCGACAGGGCTTCCGGCTACACCTTC. Translated, it gives CASSPDRASGYTF.

This sequence joins TRBV9 and TRBJ1-5; unclear D gene. Germline CDR1 and CDR2: SGDLS and YYNGEE. The ends were cut back, 5 bases at V and 4 bases at J, with 10 bases in the middle. The CDR3 contains 13 residues. The CDR3 nucleotides read TGTGCCAGCAGTGGAGTAAGTAATCAGCCCCAGCATTTT. This codes for CASSGVSNQPQHF.

By sample share, this clone is large (0.1 to 1%). The V call is TRBV10-1, the J call TRBJ2-1; maybe TRBD2 (5 bases). CDR1 WNHNN and CDR2 SYGVQD come from the germline V gene (reference sequence). This CDR3 contains 16 residues. The ends were cut back, 2 bases at V and 4 bases at J, with 15 bases in the middle. The CDR3 bases are TGCGCCAGCAGTGAGATTGAGGGAGAGGGATACAATGAGCAGTTCTTC. Its translation is CASSEIEGEGYNEQFF.

V usage is TRBV6-8 and J usage is TRBJ2-3, with 7 nucleotides matching TRBD1. Germline assignment: CDR1 MNHGY and CDR2 SAAAGT. V lost 6 bases, J lost 2 bases, and 5 bases stayed unmatched. The length of the CDR3 is 14 residues. In DNA, the CDR3 is TGTGCCAGCAGCACGGGACAGATCACAGATACGCAGTATTTT. Residues: CASSTGQITDTQYF.